The 3 T cell receptor beta chains given below trace back to one sample, sequenced in a study of blood T cells in healthy people across ages. The use of a sample-barcoded 5' primer and a J-beta primer mix characterized a second PCR of 7 to 11 cycles. TCRdb fed the 5' RACE reads into MiXCR, producing one record per CDR3 protein. The table includes some 800,000 distinct CDR3 sequences, 40% to 50% detected once. The sample comprised blood. These receptors were taken from a man between 60 and 70 years old in good health.

This clonotype was counted a few times. The chain has TRBV7-9 and TRBJ2-6; no definite D call. V was pared by 2 bases and J by 0 bases, with 8 bases between. The length of the CDR3 is 16 residues. CDR1 and CDR2 (germline): SEHNR, FQNEAQ (reference sequence). The chain's CDR3 is CASSLNSPSGANVLTF. The CDR3 coding sequence is TGTGCCAGCAGCTTAAACAGTCCCTCTGGGGCCAACGTCCTGACTTTC.

J is TRBJ2-1 and V is TRBV11-2; TRBD1 matches 9 bases. The length of the CDR3 is 16 residues. Germline V lookup: CDR1 SGHAT, CDR2 FQNNGV. The ends lost 5 bases at V and 5 bases at J; junction bases unmatched: 10. This CDR3 is CASSPMAGTGNNEQFF. CDR3 nucleotides: TGTGCCAGCAGCCCCATGGCCGGGACAGGGAACAATGAGCAGTTCTTC.

This chain links TRBV5-1 with TRBJ1-2; D not certain. Germline V CDR1 and CDR2: SGHRS, YFSETQ. With 5 bases removed from V and 3 bases from J, the gap between germline ends came to 11 bases. The CDR3 extends over 13 amino acids. The CDR3 region is CASRPGLDYGYTF. As DNA, the CDR3 is TGCGCCAGCAGGCCGGGGTTGGACTATGGCTACACCTTC.